A selection of T cell receptor beta chains follows, all from one sample in a study of beta chain features in type 1 diabetes. The repertoire was sequenced with immunoSEQ multiplex PCR; TCRdb's copy has only in-frame clones and lacks some. The data hold roughly 500,000 clones, with approximately 10% observed a single time. Sequenced sample: naive CD4+ T cells from blood. The receptors shown here come from a woman between 18 and 29 years old in good health. Each CDR3 is given without its conserved first and last residue. Fields, in order: V gene, D gene, CDR3 protein. The D gene is left open where the match is weak.

TRBV9 TRBD1 ASSEGGRNSPLH
TRBV5-4 - ASSLPSGETQY
TRBV30 - AWGGGRTGETQY
TRBV5-6 - ASSLNLGNEQF
TRBV2 TRBD1 ASRDREETQY
TRBV7-2 - ASSSYTDTQY
TRBV6-5 TRBD2 ASSSMRGDTQY
TRBV29-1 TRBD1 SVEATQGARGNEQF
TRBV25-1 TRBD2 ASTPGLAGHTQY
TRBV23-1 - ASSQSTGSRETQY
TRBV5-4 - ASSLAGTGNSPLH
TRBV15 - ATSRPANHQETQY
TRBV16 TRBD1 ASSQFRGQGSNNEQF
TRBV7-2 - ASSLSGLRVKGINEQF
TRBV7-2 TRBD1 ASSPRQGMWETQY
TRBV18 - ASSPGSGGNQPQH
TRBV7-2 - ASSRAEADTQY
TRBV2 TRBD1 ASRDRGHTGELF
TRBV14 TRBD2 ASSPGLVDTQY
TRBV11-2 TRBD2 ASSSDRLAGGSSTDTQY
TRBV7-8 TRBD2 ASGTRGGGRDDEQY
TRBV10-3 TRBD2 AISREGTYYEQY
TRBV27 - ASSLRAGGGEKLF
TRBV7-9 - ASSHVGGTTYNEQF
TRBV5-1 - ASSTGTFIRETQY
TRBV6-6 TRBD1 ASTQDRGHAEQF
TRBV5-4 - ASSPRGQILYNEQF
TRBV9 - ASNQAGEDYGYT
TRBV7-9 - ASSSLNQGTAEQF
TRBV7-9 - ASSLDWASEAF
TRBV7-2 TRBD2 ASSPARLAGVETQY
TRBV6-6 - ASSYEGSFLEQY
TRBV12-5 - ASGLWEVDEQF
TRBV18 - ASSPSSASSYGYT
TRBV19 TRBD2 ASSIRAGVPDTQY
TRBV7-2 TRBD1 ASSLTGVTGELF
TRBV19 - ASSITRGTQY
TRBV7-2 - ASGFYGVTKNIQY
TRBV2 TRBD2 ASSEELAGVPNEQF
TRBV6-5 - ASRSTGIGGYT
TRBV7-3 - ASSQTSDTETQY
TRBV6-5 - ASSYSEPGGKNIQY
TRBV7-9 - ASDTQY
TRBV9 - ASSVSRADTIY
TRBV2 TRBD1 ASSDTRTGREGYT
TRBV5-1 TRBD1 ASSLDGDSRF
TRBV5-1 - ASSLGQGMNTEAF
TRBV4-3 - ASSQGLGQQF
TRBV29-1 - SVLGQGGVTGYNEQF
TRBV29-1 - SVETKWDSGNTIY
TRBV7-3 TRBD2 ASSSLMPTSGRIQETQY
TRBV9 - ASSVSGASYEQY
TRBV9 TRBD1 ASSVAGQRNSPLH
TRBV7-6 TRBD2 ASSLVTSGSLYNEQF
TRBV2 - ARTQGPNTEAF
TRBV7-3 TRBD2 ASSANTGGQETQY
TRBV9 - ASSAGGNSNYGYT
TRBV4-1 - ASSQLGAKNIQY
TRBV5-1 TRBD1 ASSLGTGAGANVLT